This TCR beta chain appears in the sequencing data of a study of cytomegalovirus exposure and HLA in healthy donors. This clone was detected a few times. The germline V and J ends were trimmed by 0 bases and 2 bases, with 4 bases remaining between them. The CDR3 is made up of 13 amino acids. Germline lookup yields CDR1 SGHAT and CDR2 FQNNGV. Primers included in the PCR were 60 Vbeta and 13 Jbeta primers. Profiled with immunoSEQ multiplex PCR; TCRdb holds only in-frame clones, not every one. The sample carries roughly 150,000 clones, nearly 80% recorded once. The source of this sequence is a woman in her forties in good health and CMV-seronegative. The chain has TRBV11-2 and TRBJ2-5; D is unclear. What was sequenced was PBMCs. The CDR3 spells CASSLDRQETQYF. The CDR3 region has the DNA TGTGCCAGCAGCTTAGACAGACAAGAGACCCAGTACTTC. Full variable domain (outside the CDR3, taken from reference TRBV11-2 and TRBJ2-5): EAGVAQSPRYKIIEKRQSVAFWCNPISGHATLYWYQQILGQGPKLLIQFQNNGVVDDSQLPKDRFSAERLKGVDSTLKIQPAKLEDSAVYLCASSLDRQETQYFGPGTRLLVL.